This TCR beta chain emerged from a study of OX40 agonist ivuxolimab in advanced cancers. Overall study: Patients in dose escalation had liver, melanoma, kidney or head and neck cancers. Three patients showed partial responses: one hepatocellular carcinoma and two cutaneous melanoma cases.

V lost 6 bases and J lost 0, with 15 bases in between. In germline, CDR1 is SGHTA, CDR2 FQGNSA. The CDR3 extends over 16 amino acids. Sequenced by immunoSEQ multiplex PCR; TCRdb stores in-frame clones only, minus some. The table lists tens of thousands of clones, under 85% of them singletons, with approximately 3% in the top ten. The sample here was CD4+ or CD8+ T cells sorted from blood, taken in a trial of the OX40 agonist ivuxolimab. The V gene is TRBV7-2, the J gene TRBJ2-1, with a possible D match to TRBD2 (6 bases). This receptor was taken from an adult with an advanced solid tumor such as melanoma, head and neck, liver or kidney cancer. DNA of the CDR3: TGTGCCAGCAGACCGCGGGACGGGAGCTCCTACAATGAGCAGTTCTTC. This encodes CASRPRDGSSYNEQFF.